This T cell receptor beta chain came from a study of T cell responses to AZD1222 COVID-19 vaccine. Overall study: Analysis merged second doses at about 4 or about 12 weeks.

TCRdb's table, derived via immunoSEQ multiplex PCR, lists solely in-frame clones and lacks some. In the table there are about 170,000 clones, 75% to 90% of which are singletons. From germline, CDR1 is SGHRS and CDR2 YFSETQ. The CDR3 covers 16 residues. V shed 4 bases and J 6 bases; nucleotides not matched to a gene: 9. With respect to this clone: Its antigen is not known.

Findings and limits, study-wide: Reports say nearly half of spike-specific TCRs go after unmutated variant regions. Once two AZD1222 doses were given, Spike-specific TCR breadth and depth went up.

The sequencing here drew on peripheral blood, taken on day 0 of AZD1222 vaccination. The sequence was obtained from an adult in good health. The V gene is TRBV5-1, the J gene TRBJ2-3; 12 nucleotides agree with TRBD2. The CDR3 DNA sequence: TGCGCCAGCAGCGCAGGACTAGCGGGGAGTTCGGATACGCAGTATTTT. This translates into CASSAGLAGSSDTQYF.